This passage covers 18 T cell receptor beta chains from one sample sequenced in a study of blood T cell repertoires in COVID-19. Clones were read by immunoSEQ multiplex PCR, and TCRdb kept only the in-frame ones, dropping some. The table has 300,000 or so clones, 90% seen once. The sample taken for sequencing was peripheral blood. All receptors come from a woman in her twenties or thirties with COVID-19, enrolled during active disease.

The gene calls are TRBV5-1 and TRBJ2-3; D is unclear. The CDR3 loop spans 14 amino acids. CDR1 and CDR2 (germline): SGHRS, YFSETQ. The V end lost 1 base, the J end lost 3 bases, and 9 bases lay between the germline ends. The CDR3 is CASSLNFLTDTQYF. CDR3 DNA sequence: TGCGCCAGCAGCTTGAATTTTCTGACAGATACGCAGTATTTT.

The chain uses TRBV7-2 and TRBJ1-4, with no clear D. The CDR3 totals 16 residues. Deletions cut 6 bases from V and 7 bases from J, with 21 bases between. Germline-derived CDR1 and CDR2 are SGHTA and FQGNSA. The CDR3 here is CASSLGRARAVEKLFF. For the CDR3, the DNA is TGTGCCAGCAGTTTGGGAAGGGCCCGAGCGGTTGAAAAACTGTTTTTT.

The chain is built from TRBV11-2 and TRBJ1-1; no reliable D call. The CDR3 loop spans 13 amino acids. Germline V gene data show CDR1 as SGHAT and CDR2 as FQNNGV. The ends were cut back, 5 bases at V and 6 bases at J, with 13 bases in the middle. Here the CDR3 reads CASSLTEAAEAFF. The CDR3 DNA reads TGTGCCAGCAGCCTAACCGAGGCGGCTGAAGCTTTCTTT.

V is TRBV28 and J is TRBJ2-7, with 7 bases identical to TRBD1. Germline V gene sequence: CDR1 MDHEN, CDR2 SYDVKM. V gave up 5 bases and J gave up 2 bases; unmatched junction bases: 9. CDR3 size: 15 residues. The chain's CDR3 is CASSASGTVPYEQYF. The CDR3 DNA reads TGTGCCAGCAGTGCTTCCGGGACAGTTCCCTACGAGCAGTACTTC.

This chain uses TRBV21-1 with TRBJ1-1; TRBD1 reflects the table's D call only, with no check against the DNA. TRBV21-1 is marked as a pseudogene. The CDR3 loop spans 16 amino acids. This chain's CDR3 is CASSVPQGIGDTEAFF. The CDR3 bases are TGTGCCAGCAGCGTACCACAGGGAATAGGGGACACTGAAGCTTTCTTT.

This clone is a singleton in its sample. V and J are TRBV5-1 and TRBJ1-1; TRBD1 matches at 9 bases. Germline CDR1 SGHRS, CDR2 YFSETQ. CDR3 size: 16 residues. V lost 3 bases, J lost 4 bases, and 10 bases stayed unmatched. The CDR3 loop reads CASSSPGQGLSTEAFF. As DNA, the CDR3 is TGCGCCAGCAGCTCGCCGGGACAGGGTTTGAGCACTGAAGCTTTCTTT.

CDR3 nucleotides: TGTGCCAGTAGTCCCCGGGACAGGGGGGATGCTGGGGCCAACGTCCTGACTTTC. This encodes CASSPRDRGDAGANVLTF. The chain joins TRBV19 to TRBJ2-6, with 11 bases aligning to TRBD1. The CDR3 extends over 18 amino acids. V was clipped by 5 bases and J by 2 bases; unmatched bases: 8. From germline, CDR1 is LNHDA and CDR2 SQIVND (reference sequence).

The genes are TRBV25-1 and TRBJ1-1; D is possibly TRBD1 (6 bases). V was shortened by 4 bases and J by 9 bases, with 12 bases between the two germline ends. Germline V CDR1 and CDR2: MGHDK, SYGVNS. The CDR3 totals 12 residues. CDR3 nucleotides: TGTGCCAGCAGTGCCCAGGGGACCAAAGCTTTCTTT. Residues: CASSAQGTKAFF.

The rearrangement joins TRBV5-4 to TRBJ1-6, with 7 nucleotides matching TRBD1. This CDR3 comprises 15 residues. The germline V gene encodes CDR1 SGHNT and CDR2 YYREEE (reference sequence). The V segment lost 3 bases and the J segment 7 bases; nucleotides outside the gene matches: 7. CDR3 residues: CASSSRDRGNSPLHF. The CDR3 region has the DNA TGTGCCAGCAGCTCCCGGGACAGAGGGAATTCACCCCTCCACTTT.

This clone came up once. V is TRBV10-2 and J is TRBJ2-4; D unresolved. CDR3 length: 12 residues. V shed 5 bases and J shed 3 bases, with 5 bases lying between them. Germline V gene lookup returns CDR1 WSHSY and CDR2 SAAADI. The CDR3 is CASSINKNIQYF. The CDR3 DNA reads as TGCGCCAGCAGTATAAACAAAAACATTCAGTACTTC.

V is TRBV30 and J is TRBJ1-3; D is unclear. The CDR3 has 12 amino acids. V lost 0 bases to trimming and J lost 9 bases, with 9 bases between them. CDR1 is GTSNPN, CDR2 SVGIG, per germline (reference sequence). This CDR3 is CAWSVGTGTIYF. CDR3 nucleotides: TGTGCCTGGAGTGTAGGCACGGGCACCATATATTTT. The whole variable domain, remainder taken from reference TRBV30 and TRBJ1-3, is SQTIHQWPATLVQPVGSPLSLECTVEGTSNPNLYWYRQAAGRGLQLLFYSVGIGQISSEVPQNLSASRPQDRQFILSSKKLLLSDSGFYLCAWSVGTGTIYFGEGSWLTVV.

The J gene is TRBJ2-7, the V gene TRBV6-5; 9 bases line up with TRBD1. CDR1 is MNHEY, CDR2 SVGAGI, per germline. This CDR3 has 13 residues. The trim removed 4 bases at V and 5 bases at J, leaving 3 bases unmatched. The DNA for the CDR3 is TGTGCCAGCAGTTGGGGACAGGGCAACGAGCAGTACTTC. It translates to CASSWGQGNEQYF.

The genes are TRBV10-3 and TRBJ2-7; TRBD2 matches 12 bases. The CDR3 runs 15 residues. Per the germline V gene, CDR1 is ENHRY and CDR2 is SYGVKD. Unmatched junction bases numbered 9, after V lost 6 bases and J lost 6 bases. CDR3 nucleotides: TGTGCCATCAGGGAGACTAGCGGGAGCCTCGGCGAGCAGTACTTC. This translates into CAIRETSGSLGEQYF.

The V and J genes are TRBV19 and TRBJ2-2; 13 nucleotides align to TRBD2. V lost 4 bases to trimming and J lost 6 bases; unmatched junction nucleotides: 5. There are 16 residues in the CDR3. Germline V gene data show CDR1 as LNHDA and CDR2 as SQIVND (reference sequence). CDR3 region: CASSTWTSGSPGELFF. CDR3 coding DNA: TGTGCCAGTAGTACATGGACTAGCGGGAGTCCCGGGGAGCTGTTTTTT.

This clone was seen only once. V gene TRBV10-3 combines with J gene TRBJ2-7, with D possibly being TRBD2 (6 bases). Trimming removed 4 bases at V and 2 bases at J, with 12 bases between. Per germline, CDR1 ENHRY and CDR2 SYGVKD. The CDR3 extends over 14 amino acids. This chain's CDR3 is CAISVERATYEQYF. DNA for the CDR3: TGTGCCATCAGTGTCGAGCGGGCTACCTACGAGCAGTACTTC.

The rearrangement uses TRBV19 and TRBJ2-5, with 7 nucleotides matching TRBD1. The germline CDR1 and CDR2 sequences are LNHDA and SQIVND (reference sequence). The CDR3 has 14 amino acids. V trimming: 7 bases; J trimming: 5 bases; junction bases outside the gene matches: 10. CDR3 coding DNA: TGTGCCAGTACCCTGACAGGGTCTGGGGAGACCCAGTACTTC. Amino acids: CASTLTGSGETQYF.

The chain uses TRBV11-2 and TRBJ2-1; perhaps TRBD2 as D (6 bases). With 0 bases removed from V and 3 bases from J, the gap between germline ends came to 18 bases. The V gene's germline CDR1 is SGHAT and CDR2 FQNNGV. The CDR3 loop spans 18 amino acids. The CDR3 sequence: CASSLDYKDSGRYNEQFF. The DNA for the CDR3 is TGTGCCAGCAGCTTAGATTACAAAGATAGCGGACGCTACAATGAGCAGTTCTTC. Using reference TRBV11-2 and TRBJ2-1 for the parts outside the CDR3, the full variable domain is EAGVAQSPRYKIIEKRQSVAFWCNPISGHATLYWYQQILGQGPKLLIQFQNNGVVDDSQLPKDRFSAERLKGVDSTLKIQPAKLEDSAVYLCASSLDYKDSGRYNEQFFGPGTRLTVL.

The chain carries TRBV7-6 and TRBJ2-3; TRBD2 matches at 12 bases. This CDR3 has 15 amino acids. Per germline, CDR1 SGHVS and CDR2 FNYEAQ. The ends lost 5 bases at V and 6 bases at J; junction bases unmatched: 6. CDR3 sequence reads: CASSPTGTSGDTQYF. CDR3 in DNA: TGTGCCAGCAGCCCTACCGGGACTAGCGGGGATACGCAGTATTTT.